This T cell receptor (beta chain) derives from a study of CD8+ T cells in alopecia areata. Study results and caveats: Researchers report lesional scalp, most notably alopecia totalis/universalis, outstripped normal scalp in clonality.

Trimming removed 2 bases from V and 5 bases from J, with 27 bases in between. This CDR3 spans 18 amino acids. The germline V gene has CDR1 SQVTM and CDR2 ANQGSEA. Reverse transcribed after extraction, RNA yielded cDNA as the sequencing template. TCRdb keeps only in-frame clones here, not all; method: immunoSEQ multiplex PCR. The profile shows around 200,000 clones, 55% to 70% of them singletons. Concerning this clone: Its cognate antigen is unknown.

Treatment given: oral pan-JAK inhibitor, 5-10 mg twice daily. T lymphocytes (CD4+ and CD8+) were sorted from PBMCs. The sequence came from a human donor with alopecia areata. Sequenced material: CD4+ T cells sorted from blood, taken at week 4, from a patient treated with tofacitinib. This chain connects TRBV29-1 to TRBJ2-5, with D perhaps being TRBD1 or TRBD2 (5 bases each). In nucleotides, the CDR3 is TGCAGCGTTGAAAAGGGGATACCGGGACCCCCGGGATGGGAGACCCAGTACTTC. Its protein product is CSVEKGIPGPPGWETQYF.